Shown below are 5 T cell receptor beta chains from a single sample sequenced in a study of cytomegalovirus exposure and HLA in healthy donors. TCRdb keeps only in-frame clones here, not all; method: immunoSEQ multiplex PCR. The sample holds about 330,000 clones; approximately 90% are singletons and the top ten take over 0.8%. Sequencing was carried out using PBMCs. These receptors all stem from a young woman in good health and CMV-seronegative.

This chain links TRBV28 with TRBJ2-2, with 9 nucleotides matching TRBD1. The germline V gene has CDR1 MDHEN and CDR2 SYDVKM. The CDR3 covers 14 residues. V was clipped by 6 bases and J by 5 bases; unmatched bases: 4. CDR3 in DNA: TGTGCCAGCAGGTCCGGACAGGGGACCGGGGAGCTGTTTTTT. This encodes CASRSGQGTGELFF. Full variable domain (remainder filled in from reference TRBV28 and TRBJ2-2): DVKVTQSSRYLVKRTGEKVFLECVQDMDHENMFWYRQDPGLGLRLIYFSYDVKMKEKGDIPEGYSVSREKKERFSLILESASTNQTSMYLCASRSGQGTGELFFGEGSRLTVL.

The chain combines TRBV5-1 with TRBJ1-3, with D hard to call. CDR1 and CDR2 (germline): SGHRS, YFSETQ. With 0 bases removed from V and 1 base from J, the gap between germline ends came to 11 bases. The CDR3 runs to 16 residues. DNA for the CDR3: TGCGCCAGCAGCTTGGCCCCCGGTTCTTCTGGAAACACCATATATTTT. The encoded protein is CASSLAPGSSGNTIYF.

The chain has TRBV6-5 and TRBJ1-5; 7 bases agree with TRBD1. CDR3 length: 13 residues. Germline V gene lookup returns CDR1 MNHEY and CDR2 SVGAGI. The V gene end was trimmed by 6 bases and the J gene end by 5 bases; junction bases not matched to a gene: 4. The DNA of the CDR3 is TGTGCCAGCAGCCGACAGGGTGATCAGCCCCAGCATTTT. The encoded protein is CASSRQGDQPQHF.

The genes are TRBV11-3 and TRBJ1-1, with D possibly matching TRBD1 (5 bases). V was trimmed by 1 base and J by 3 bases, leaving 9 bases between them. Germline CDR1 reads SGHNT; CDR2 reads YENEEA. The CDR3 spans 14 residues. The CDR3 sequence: CASSLGGADTEAFF. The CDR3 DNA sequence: TGTGCCAGCAGCTTAGGCGGGGCGGACACTGAAGCTTTCTTT.

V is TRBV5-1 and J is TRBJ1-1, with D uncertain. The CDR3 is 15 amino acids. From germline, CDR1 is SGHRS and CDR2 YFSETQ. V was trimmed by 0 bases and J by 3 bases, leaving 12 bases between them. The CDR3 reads CASSLEAGGYTEAFF. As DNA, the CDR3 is TGCGCCAGCAGCTTGGAAGCGGGAGGGTACACTGAAGCTTTCTTT.